The entry below gives a single TCR beta chain sequence along with its context. These data are taken from a study of T cell responses to AZD1222 COVID-19 vaccine. Only in-frame clones appear in the TCRdb table, and some are missing; sequencing was by immunoSEQ multiplex PCR. The repertoire includes under 120,000 clones, over 85% of them detected once, and roughly 2% sits in the top ten. Germline CDR1 reads SQVTM; CDR2 reads ANQGSEA. The CDR3 loop spans 15 amino acids. Germline trimming cut 4 bases from V and 3 bases from J; bases unmatched to any gene: 11. The gene calls are TRBV29-1 and TRBJ1-1, with 7 nucleotides matching TRBD1. This TCR was recovered from an adult in good health. This specimen consisted of peripheral blood, obtained on day 0 of AZD1222 vaccination. In DNA, the CDR3 is TGCAGCGTTGGGGGCCTGGACAGGAGGTACACTGAAGCTTTCTTT. Its protein is CSVGGLDRRYTEAFF.